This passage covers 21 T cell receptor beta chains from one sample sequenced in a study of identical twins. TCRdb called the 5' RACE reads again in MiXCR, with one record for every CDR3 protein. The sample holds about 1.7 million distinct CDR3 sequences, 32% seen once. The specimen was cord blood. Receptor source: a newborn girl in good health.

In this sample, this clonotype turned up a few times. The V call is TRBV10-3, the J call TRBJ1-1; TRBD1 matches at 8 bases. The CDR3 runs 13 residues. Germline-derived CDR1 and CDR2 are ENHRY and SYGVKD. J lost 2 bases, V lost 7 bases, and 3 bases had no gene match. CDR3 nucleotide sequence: TGTGCCATCACGGACAGGGAAAACACTGAAGCTTTCTTT. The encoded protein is CAITDRENTEAFF.

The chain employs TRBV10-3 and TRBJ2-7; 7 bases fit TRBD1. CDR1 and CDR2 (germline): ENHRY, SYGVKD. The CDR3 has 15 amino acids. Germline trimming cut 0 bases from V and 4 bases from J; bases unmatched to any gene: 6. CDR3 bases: TGTGCCATCAGTGAGTCGTGGACAGGTTGGTACGAGCAGTACTTC. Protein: CAISESWTGWYEQYF.

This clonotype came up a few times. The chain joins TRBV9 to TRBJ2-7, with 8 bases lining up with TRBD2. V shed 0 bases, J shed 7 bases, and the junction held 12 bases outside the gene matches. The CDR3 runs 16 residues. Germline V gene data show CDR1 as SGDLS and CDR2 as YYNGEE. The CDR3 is CASSVVAGGHLSEQYF. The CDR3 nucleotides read TGTGCCAGCAGCGTAGTGGCGGGAGGACATCTTAGTGAGCAGTACTTC. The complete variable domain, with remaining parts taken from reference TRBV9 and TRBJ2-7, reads DSGVTQTPKHLITATGQRVTLRCSPRSGDLSVYWYQQSLDQGLQFLIQYYNGEERAKGNILERFSAQQFPDLHSELNLSSLELGDSALYFCASSVVAGGHLSEQYFGPGTRLTVT.

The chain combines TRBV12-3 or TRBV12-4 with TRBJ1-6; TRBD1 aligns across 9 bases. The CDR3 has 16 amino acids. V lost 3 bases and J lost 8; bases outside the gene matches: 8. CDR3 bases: TGTGCCAGCAGTTTTCAACAGGGGGCCCTGGATTCACCCCTCCACTTT. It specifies CASSFQQGALDSPLHF.

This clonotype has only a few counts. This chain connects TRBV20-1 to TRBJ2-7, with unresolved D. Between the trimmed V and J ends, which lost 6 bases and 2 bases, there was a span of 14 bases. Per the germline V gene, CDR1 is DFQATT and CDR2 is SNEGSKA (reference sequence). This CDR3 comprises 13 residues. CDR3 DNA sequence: TGCAGTGCCGCCCCCTACCACCCCTACGAGCAGTACTTC. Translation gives CSAAPYHPYEQYF.

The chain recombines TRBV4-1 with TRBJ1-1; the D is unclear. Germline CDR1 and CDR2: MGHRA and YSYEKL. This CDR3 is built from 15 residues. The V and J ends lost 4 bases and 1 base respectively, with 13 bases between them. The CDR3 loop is CASSRTALENTEAFF. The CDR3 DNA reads TGCGCCAGCAGCCGAACCGCCTTGGAGAACACTGAAGCTTTCTTT.

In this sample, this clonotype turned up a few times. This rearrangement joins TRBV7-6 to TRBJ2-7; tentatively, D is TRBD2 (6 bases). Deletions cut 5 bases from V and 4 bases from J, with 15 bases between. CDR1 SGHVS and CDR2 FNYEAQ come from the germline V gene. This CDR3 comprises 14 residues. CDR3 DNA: TGTGCCAGCAGCCCGACCTTCGGGGGTTACGAGCAGTACTTC. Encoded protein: CASSPTFGGYEQYF.

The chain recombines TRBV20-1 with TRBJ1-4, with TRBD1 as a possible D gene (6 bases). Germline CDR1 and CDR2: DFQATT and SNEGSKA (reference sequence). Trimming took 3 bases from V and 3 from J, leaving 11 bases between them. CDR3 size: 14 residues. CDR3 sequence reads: CSARDRLSNEKLFF. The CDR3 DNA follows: TGCAGTGCTAGGGACAGACTCTCTAATGAAAAACTGTTTTTT.

The CDR3 region has the DNA TGCAGTGCTAGAGTGGGAGCGGGAGTGGTATCAGATACGCAGTATTTT. Encoded protein: CSARVGAGVVSDTQYF. The chain is built from TRBV20-1 and TRBJ2-3, with TRBD2 identical over 8 bases. Germline trimming cut 1 base from V and 4 bases from J; bases unmatched to any gene: 10. The CDR3 is 16 residues long. Germline CDR1 DFQATT, CDR2 SNEGSKA (reference sequence).

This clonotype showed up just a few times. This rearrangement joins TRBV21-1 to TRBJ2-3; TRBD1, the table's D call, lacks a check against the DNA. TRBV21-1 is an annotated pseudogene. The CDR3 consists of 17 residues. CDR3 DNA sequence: TGTGCCAGCAGCAAAGCTTCCGGGCCCCCGTTCGCAGATACGCAGTATTTT. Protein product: CASSKASGPPFADTQYF.

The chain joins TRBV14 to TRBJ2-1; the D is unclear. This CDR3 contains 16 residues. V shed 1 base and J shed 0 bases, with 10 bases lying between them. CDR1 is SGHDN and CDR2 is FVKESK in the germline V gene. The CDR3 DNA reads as TGTGCCAGCAGCCAAGCGCCGTACAGCTCCTACAATGAGCAGTTCTTC. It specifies CASSQAPYSSYNEQFF.

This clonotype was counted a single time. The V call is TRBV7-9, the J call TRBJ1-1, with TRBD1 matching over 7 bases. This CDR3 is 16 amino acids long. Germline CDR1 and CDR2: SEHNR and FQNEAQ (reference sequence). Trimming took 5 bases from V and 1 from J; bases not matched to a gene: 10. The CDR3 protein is CASSETRQGRNTEAFF. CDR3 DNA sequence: TGTGCCAGCAGCGAAACAAGACAGGGCCGGAACACTGAAGCTTTCTTT.

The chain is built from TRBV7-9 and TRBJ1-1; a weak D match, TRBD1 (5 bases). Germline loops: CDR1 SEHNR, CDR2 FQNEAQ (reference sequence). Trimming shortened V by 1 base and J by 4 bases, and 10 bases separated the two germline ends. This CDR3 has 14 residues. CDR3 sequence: CASSLELGVTEAFF. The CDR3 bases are TGTGCCAGCAGCTTAGAACTAGGGGTCACTGAAGCTTTCTTT.

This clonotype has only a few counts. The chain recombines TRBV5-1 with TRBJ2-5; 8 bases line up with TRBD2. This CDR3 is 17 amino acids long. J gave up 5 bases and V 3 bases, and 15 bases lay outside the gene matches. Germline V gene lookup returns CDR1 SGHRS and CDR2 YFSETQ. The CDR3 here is CASSSIKRGGLTETQYF. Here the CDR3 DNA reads TGCGCCAGCAGCTCCATTAAACGGGGGGGCCTAACGGAGACCCAGTACTTC.

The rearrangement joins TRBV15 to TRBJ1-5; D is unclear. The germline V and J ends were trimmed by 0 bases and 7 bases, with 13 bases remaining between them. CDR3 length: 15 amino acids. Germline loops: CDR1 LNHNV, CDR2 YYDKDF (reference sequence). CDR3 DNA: TGTGCCACCAGCAGAGACCAGGTTGATAGCCAGCCCCAGCATTTT. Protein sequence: CATSRDQVDSQPQHF. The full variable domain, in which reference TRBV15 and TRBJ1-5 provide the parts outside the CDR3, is DAMVIQNPRYQVTQFGKPVTLSCSQTLNHNVMYWYQQKSSQAPKLLFHYYDKDFNNEADTPDNFQSRRPNTSFCFLDIRSPGLGDTAMYLCATSRDQVDSQPQHFGDGTRLSIL.

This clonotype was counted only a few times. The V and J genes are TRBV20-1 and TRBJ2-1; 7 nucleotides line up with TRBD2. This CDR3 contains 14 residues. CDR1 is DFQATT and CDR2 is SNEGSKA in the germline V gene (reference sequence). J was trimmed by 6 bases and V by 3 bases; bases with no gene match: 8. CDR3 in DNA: TGCAGTGCTAGTTGGATAGCGGGCCGCAATGAGCAGTTCTTC. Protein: CSASWIAGRNEQFF.

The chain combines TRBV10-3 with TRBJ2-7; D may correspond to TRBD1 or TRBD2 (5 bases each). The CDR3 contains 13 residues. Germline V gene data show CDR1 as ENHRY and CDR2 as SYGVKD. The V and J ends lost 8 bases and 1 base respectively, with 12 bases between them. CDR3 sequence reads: CAIPGTSSYEQYF. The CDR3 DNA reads TGTGCCATCCCCGGGACCTCTTCCTACGAGCAGTACTTC.

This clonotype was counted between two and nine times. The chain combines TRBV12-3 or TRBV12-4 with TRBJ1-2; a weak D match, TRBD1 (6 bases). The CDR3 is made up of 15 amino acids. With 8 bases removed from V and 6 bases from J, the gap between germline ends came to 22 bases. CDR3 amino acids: CASAFQGRMFDGYTF. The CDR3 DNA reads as TGTGCCAGCGCCTTCCAGGGGCGGATGTTTGATGGCTACACCTTC.

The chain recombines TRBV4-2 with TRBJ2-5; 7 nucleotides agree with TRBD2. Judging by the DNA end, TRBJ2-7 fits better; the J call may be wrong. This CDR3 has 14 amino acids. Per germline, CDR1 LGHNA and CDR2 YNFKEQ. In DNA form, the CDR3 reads TGTGCCAGCAGCCCTGGGACTAACGGTTACGAGCAGTACTTC. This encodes CASSPGTNGYEQYF.

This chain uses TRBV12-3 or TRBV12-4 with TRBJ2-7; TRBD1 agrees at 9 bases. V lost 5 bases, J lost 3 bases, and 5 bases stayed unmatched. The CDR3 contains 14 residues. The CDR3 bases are TGTGCCAGCAGTGGCCGGGACAGGGACTACGAGCAGTACTTC. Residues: CASSGRDRDYEQYF.

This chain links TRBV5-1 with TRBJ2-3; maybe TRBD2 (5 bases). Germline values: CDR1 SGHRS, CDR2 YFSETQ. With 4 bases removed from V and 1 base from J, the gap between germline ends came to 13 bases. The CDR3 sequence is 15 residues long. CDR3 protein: CASSGSRSGTDTQYF. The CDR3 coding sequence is TGCGCCAGCAGCGGGAGTAGGAGTGGCACAGATACGCAGTATTTT.